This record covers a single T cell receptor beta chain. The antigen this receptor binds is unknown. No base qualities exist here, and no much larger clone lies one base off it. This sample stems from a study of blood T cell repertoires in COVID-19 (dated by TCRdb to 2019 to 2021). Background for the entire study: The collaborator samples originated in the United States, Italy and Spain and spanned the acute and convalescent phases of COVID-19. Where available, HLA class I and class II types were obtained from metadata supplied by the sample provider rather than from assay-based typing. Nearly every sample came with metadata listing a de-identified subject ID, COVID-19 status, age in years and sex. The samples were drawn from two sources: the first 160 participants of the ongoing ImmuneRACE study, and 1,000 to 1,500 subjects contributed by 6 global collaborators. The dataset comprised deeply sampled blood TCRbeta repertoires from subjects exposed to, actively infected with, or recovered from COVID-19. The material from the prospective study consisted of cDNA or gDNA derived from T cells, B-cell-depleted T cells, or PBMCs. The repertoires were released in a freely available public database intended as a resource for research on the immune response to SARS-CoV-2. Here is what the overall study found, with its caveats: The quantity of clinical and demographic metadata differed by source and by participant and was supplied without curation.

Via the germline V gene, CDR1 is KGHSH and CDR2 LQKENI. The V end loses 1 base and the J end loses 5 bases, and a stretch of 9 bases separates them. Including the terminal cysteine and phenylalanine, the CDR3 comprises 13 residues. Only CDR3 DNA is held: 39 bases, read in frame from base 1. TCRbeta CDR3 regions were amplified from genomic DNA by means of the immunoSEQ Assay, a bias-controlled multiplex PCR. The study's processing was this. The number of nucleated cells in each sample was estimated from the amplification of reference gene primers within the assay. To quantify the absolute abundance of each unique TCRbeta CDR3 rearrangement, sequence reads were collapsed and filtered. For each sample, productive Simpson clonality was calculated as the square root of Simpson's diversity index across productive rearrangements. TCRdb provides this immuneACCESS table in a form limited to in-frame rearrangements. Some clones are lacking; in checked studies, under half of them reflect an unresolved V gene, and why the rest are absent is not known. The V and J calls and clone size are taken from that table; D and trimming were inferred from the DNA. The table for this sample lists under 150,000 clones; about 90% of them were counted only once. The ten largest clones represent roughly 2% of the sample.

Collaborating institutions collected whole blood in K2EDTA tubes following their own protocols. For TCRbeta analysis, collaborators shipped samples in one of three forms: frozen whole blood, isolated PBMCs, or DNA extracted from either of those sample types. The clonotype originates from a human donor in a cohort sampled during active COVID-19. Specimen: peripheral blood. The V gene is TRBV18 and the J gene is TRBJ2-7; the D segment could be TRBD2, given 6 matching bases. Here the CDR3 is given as CASSPQWGDEQYF. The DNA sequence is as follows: TGTGCCAGCTCACCACAGTGGGGGGACGAGCAGTACTTC.